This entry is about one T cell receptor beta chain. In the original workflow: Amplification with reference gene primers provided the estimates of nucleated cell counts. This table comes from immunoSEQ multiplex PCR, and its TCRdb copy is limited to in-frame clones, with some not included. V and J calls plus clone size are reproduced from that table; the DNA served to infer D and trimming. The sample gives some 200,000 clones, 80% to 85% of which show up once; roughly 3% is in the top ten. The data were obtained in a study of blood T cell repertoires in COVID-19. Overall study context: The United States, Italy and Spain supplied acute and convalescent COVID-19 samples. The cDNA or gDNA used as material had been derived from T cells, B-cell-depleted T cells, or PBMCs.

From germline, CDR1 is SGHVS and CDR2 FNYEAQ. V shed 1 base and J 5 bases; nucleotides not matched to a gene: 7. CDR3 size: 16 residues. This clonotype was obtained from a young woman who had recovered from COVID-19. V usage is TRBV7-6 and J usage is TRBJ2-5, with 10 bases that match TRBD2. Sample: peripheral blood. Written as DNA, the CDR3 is TGTGCCAGCAGCTTAGGGCCTAGCGGGAGTGGGGAGACCCAGTACTTC. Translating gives CASSLGPSGSGETQYF.